Each of the 25 T cell receptor beta chains below was sequenced from the same sample in a study of T cell clonotyping in hematopoietic cell transplantation. Generated by immunoSEQ multiplex PCR, the TCRdb table keeps only in-frame clones and is missing some. The table shows approximately 11,000 clones, with around 86% occurring only once. Time point indicated: recipient sample about 28 days before transplant, after cytoreduction. The source was peripheral blood mononuclear cells, collected before stem cell transplant. The receptors originated from a woman aged 45-59 years with chronic myeloid leukemia. Some clones in this sample may be carry-over from other donors' samples.

The gene calls are TRBV6-5 and TRBJ1-2, with 11 bases identical to TRBD1. Germline V gene sequence: CDR1 MNHEY, CDR2 SVGAGI. CDR3 length: 13 residues. The V and J ends lost 6 bases and 6 bases, in that order; junction bases with no gene match: 3. CDR3 coding DNA: TGTGCCAGCAGGGACAGGGGGCTCAATGGCTACACCTTC. Residues: CASRDRGLNGYTF.

The V and J genes are TRBV2 and TRBJ1-4; 8 bases fit TRBD1. Per germline, CDR1 SNHLY and CDR2 FYNNEI. The length of the CDR3 is 14 residues. Trimming took 2 bases from V and 9 from J; bases not matched to a gene: 5. CDR3 amino acids: CASSERTGLKKLFF. The CDR3 DNA is TGTGCCAGCAGTGAACGGACAGGGTTGAAAAAACTGTTTTTT. Based on the CDR3 plus reference TRBV2 and TRBJ1-4, the full variable domain is EPEVTQTPSHQVTQMGQEVILRCVPISNHLYFYWYRQILGQKVEFLVSFYNNEISEKSEIFDDQFSVERPDGSNFTLKIRSTKLEDSAMYFCASSERTGLKKLFFGSGTQLSVL.

This clone was counted once. The chain employs TRBV5-1 and TRBJ2-5; maybe TRBD1 (5 bases). V shed 3 bases and J shed 2 bases, with 14 bases lying between them. In germline, CDR1 is SGHRS, CDR2 YFSETQ. The CDR3 totals 15 residues. DNA of the CDR3: TGCGCCAGCAGCTACAGGAAGACTCCTCAAGAGACCCAGTACTTC. Its protein is CASSYRKTPQETQYF.

This clone came up once. The genes are TRBV4-1 and TRBJ2-7; the match to TRBD2 covers 7 bases. Unmatched junction bases numbered 11, after V lost 2 bases and J lost 1 base. This CDR3 is built from 17 residues. Germline V lookup: CDR1 MGHRA, CDR2 YSYEKL. The CDR3 reads CASSQMSGINRSYEQYF. The CDR3, as DNA: TGCGCCAGCAGCCAAATGAGCGGGATTAATAGGTCCTACGAGCAGTACTTC.

J is TRBJ1-1 and V is TRBV9; D is unclear. Germline loops: CDR1 SGDLS, CDR2 YYNGEE. V lost 3 bases and J 0 bases, leaving 6 bases between the germline ends. The CDR3 totals 13 residues. The CDR3 DNA reads as TGTGCCAGCAGCGAGGACCTGAACACTGAAGCTTTCTTT. This translates into CASSEDLNTEAFF. The complete variable domain, with remaining parts taken from reference TRBV9 and TRBJ1-1, reads DSGVTQTPKHLITATGQRVTLRCSPRSGDLSVYWYQQSLDQGLQFLIQYYNGEERAKGNILERFSAQQFPDLHSELNLSSLELGDSALYFCASSEDLNTEAFFGQGTRLTVV.

The rearrangement links TRBV4-2 to TRBJ2-2; D is undetermined. CDR1 and CDR2 (germline): LGHNA, YNFKEQ. V was cut by 2 bases and J by 3 bases, with 13 bases left in between. There are 16 residues in the CDR3. CDR3 sequence: CASSQNRRVDTGELFF. In DNA form, the CDR3 reads TGTGCCAGCAGCCAAAATCGCCGGGTCGACACCGGGGAGCTGTTTTTT.

The sample holds a few counts of this clone. The chain couples TRBV5-1 to TRBJ2-5, with D possibly TRBD1 on 6 matching bases. Germline V gene data show CDR1 as SGHRS and CDR2 as YFSETQ. V was clipped by 3 bases and J by 2 bases, with 14 bases between them. The CDR3 has 15 residues. DNA of the CDR3: TGCGCCAGCAGCTCAGGGGTGACAGATCAAGAGACCCAGTACTTC. Its translation is CASSSGVTDQETQYF.

V is TRBV19 and J is TRBJ2-7; no clear D. Trimming removed 4 bases at V and 0 bases at J, with 7 bases between. Germline CDR1 LNHDA, CDR2 SQIVND (reference sequence). The CDR3 length is 13 residues. The CDR3 protein is CASSNQPSYEQYF. For the CDR3, the DNA is TGTGCCAGTAGTAACCAGCCCTCCTACGAGCAGTACTTC.

This clone turned up a few times. The J gene is TRBJ2-7, the V gene TRBV29-1; D call uncertain. The CDR3 spans 12 residues. Germline CDR1 is SQVTM and CDR2 is ANQGSEA. The ends were cut back, 3 bases at V and 3 bases at J, with 9 bases in the middle. CDR3 in amino acids: CSVDSGDYEQYF. CDR3 nucleotide sequence: TGCAGCGTTGATAGTGGGGACTACGAGCAGTACTTC.

This clone was seen a single time. The chain couples TRBV27 to TRBJ2-5; TRBD1 aligns across 9 bases. CDR1 is MNHEY and CDR2 is SMNVEV in the germline V gene (reference sequence). There are 16 residues in the CDR3. V lost 3 bases and J lost 2; bases outside the gene matches: 7. This CDR3 reads CASSFSGTGWQETQYF. The CDR3 DNA reads TGTGCCAGCAGTTTCTCCGGGACAGGGTGGCAAGAGACCCAGTACTTC.

This clone showed up just once. This chain connects TRBV28 to TRBJ2-3; the D is unclear. The CDR3 consists of 15 residues. The V end lost 1 base, the J end lost 1 base, and 9 bases lay between the germline ends. Germline CDR1 is MDHEN and CDR2 is SYDVKM. The CDR3 spells CASSLSGAGTDTQYF. For the CDR3, the DNA is TGTGCCAGCAGTTTATCCGGAGCAGGCACAGATACGCAGTATTTT.

The chain recombines TRBV6-1 with TRBJ2-7; TRBD2 matches at 8 bases. V was pared by 7 bases and J by 0 bases, with 8 bases of the junction left unmatched. Germline CDR1 reads MNHNS; CDR2 reads SASEGT. CDR3 length: 15 residues. The CDR3 DNA follows: TGTGCCAGCAACGTAGCGGGAAGGCCCTCCTACGAGCAGTACTTC. Translation gives CASNVAGRPSYEQYF.

V is TRBV28 and J is TRBJ1-1, with D possibly being TRBD1 (5 bases). CDR3 size: 13 residues. Germline V CDR1 and CDR2: MDHEN, SYDVKM. V was clipped by 6 bases and J by 3 bases, with 11 bases between them. CDR3 sequence reads: CASRAGGDTEAFF. The CDR3 DNA follows: TGTGCCAGCAGGGCCGGGGGGGACACTGAAGCTTTCTTT.

The chain joins TRBV7-2 to TRBJ1-2, with D possibly being TRBD1 (5 bases). The CDR3 spans 13 residues. Germline CDR1 is SGHTA and CDR2 is FQGNSA. Trimming took off 2 bases at V and 8 bases at J, with 12 bases between the two ends. The CDR3: CASSLLQGRGYTF. CDR3 nucleotide sequence: TGTGCCAGCAGCTTATTGCAGGGTAGAGGCTACACCTTC.

The CDR3 protein is CASRRLAGRTGELFF. In nucleotides, the CDR3 is TGTGCCAGCAGAAGACTAGCGGGGCGTACCGGGGAGCTGTTTTTT. This chain links TRBV2 with TRBJ2-2, with TRBD2 matching over 11 bases. The length of the CDR3 is 15 residues. Germline CDR1 reads SNHLY; CDR2 reads FYNNEI. The ends lost 6 bases at V and 5 bases at J; junction bases unmatched: 5.

This clone was recorded only once. J is TRBJ1-1 and V is TRBV5-1; weak D call: TRBD1 (5 bases). CDR1 is SGHRS and CDR2 is YFSETQ in the germline V gene. The length of the CDR3 is 15 residues. V lost 4 bases, J lost 0 bases, and 13 bases lay in between. CDR3 DNA sequence: TGCGCCAGCAGCGGGGGGGTTACGATGAACACTGAAGCTTTCTTT. Residues: CASSGGVTMNTEAFF.

The gene calls are TRBV27 and TRBJ2-7; D perhaps matches TRBD1 (5 bases). V was trimmed by 3 bases and J by 5 bases, leaving 11 bases between them. CDR3 size: 13 residues. CDR1 MNHEY and CDR2 SMNVEV come from the germline V gene (reference sequence). The CDR3 DNA sequence: TGTGCCAGCAGTTTTAGCAGGGCCCACGAGCAGTACTTC. Protein: CASSFSRAHEQYF.

J is TRBJ2-7 and V is TRBV19; 7 bases are shared with TRBD1. Germline lookup yields CDR1 LNHDA and CDR2 SQIVND (reference sequence). CDR3 length: 13 amino acids. J lost 4 bases, V lost 3 bases, and 3 bases had no gene match. CDR3 DNA: TGTGCCAGTAGTATTAACAGGGGATACGAGCAGTACTTC. Translation: CASSINRGYEQYF.

The chain recombines TRBV15 with TRBJ1-1; TRBD1 agrees at 7 bases. The V gene's germline CDR1 is LNHNV and CDR2 YYDKDF (reference sequence). The CDR3 runs 17 residues. The V segment lost 2 bases and the J segment 2 bases; nucleotides outside the gene matches: 11. The CDR3 coding sequence is TGTGCCACCAGCAGATTAATAGGGACAGCCCTTAACACTGAAGCTTTCTTT. Amino acids: CATSRLIGTALNTEAFF.

This rearrangement joins TRBV5-1 to TRBJ2-3; D possibly corresponds to TRBD1 (6 bases). Looked up from germline, CDR1 is SGHRS and CDR2 is YFSETQ. The V gene lost 4 bases and the J gene lost 3 bases, with 15 bases spanning the gap. There are 15 residues in the CDR3. DNA of the CDR3: TGCGCCAGCAGCCTAACAGGGTGGGGGACAGATACGCAGTATTTT. This gives the protein CASSLTGWGTDTQYF.

This chain connects TRBV2 to TRBJ2-3; D is possibly TRBD2 (6 bases). The V end lost 5 bases, the J end lost 0 bases, and 12 bases lay between the germline ends. The CDR3 runs 15 residues. Germline V gene lookup returns CDR1 SNHLY and CDR2 FYNNEI. This chain's CDR3 is CASSTGTLSTDTQYF. CDR3 bases: TGTGCCAGCAGTACCGGGACTCTTAGCACAGATACGCAGTATTTT.

For the CDR3, the DNA is TGTGCCAGCAGCTTAACGACAGGGAAACACTACGAGCAGTACTTC. This gives the protein CASSLTTGKHYEQYF. The genes are TRBV13 and TRBJ2-7; 7 bases agree with TRBD1. CDR1 is PRHDT and CDR2 is FYEKMQ in the germline V gene (reference sequence). The trim removed 2 bases at V and 3 bases at J, leaving 7 bases unmatched. There are 15 residues in the CDR3.

The rearrangement links TRBV7-8 to TRBJ2-7; tentative D call: TRBD2 (6 bases). The CDR3 totals 13 residues. Trimming pared 5 bases from V and 12 bases from J, leaving 20 bases between. Per germline, CDR1 SGHVS and CDR2 FQNEAQ. The CDR3 bases are TGTGCCAGCAGCCAGTGGGAGCGGGCAGGGATGTACTTC. This gives the protein CASSQWERAGMYF. Using reference TRBV7-8 and TRBJ2-7 for the parts outside the CDR3, the full variable domain is GAGVSQSPRYKVAKRGQDVALRCDPISGHVSLFWYQQALGQGPEFLTYFQNEAQLDKSGLPSDRFFAERPEGSVSTLKIQRTQQEDSAVYLCASSQWERAGMYFGPGTRLTVT.

The rearrangement joins TRBV6-1 to TRBJ1-2; possible D gene TRBD1, 6 bases. The CDR3 sequence is 13 residues long. Germline assignment: CDR1 MNHNS and CDR2 SASEGT. V was shortened by 1 base and J by 7 bases, with 10 bases between the two germline ends. This CDR3 reads CASSEEGGSGYTF. In nucleotides, the CDR3 is TGTGCCAGCAGTGAAGAGGGGGGCAGTGGCTACACCTTC.

The chain carries TRBV9 and TRBJ2-2, with D tentatively TRBD1 (6 bases). The germline V gene encodes CDR1 SGDLS and CDR2 YYNGEE. The CDR3 contains 16 residues. V gave up 1 base and J gave up 2 bases, with 12 bases separating them. CDR3 nucleotides: TGTGCCAGCAGCGTACTTGACAGGCCAAACACCGGGGAGCTGTTTTTT. It translates to CASSVLDRPNTGELFF.